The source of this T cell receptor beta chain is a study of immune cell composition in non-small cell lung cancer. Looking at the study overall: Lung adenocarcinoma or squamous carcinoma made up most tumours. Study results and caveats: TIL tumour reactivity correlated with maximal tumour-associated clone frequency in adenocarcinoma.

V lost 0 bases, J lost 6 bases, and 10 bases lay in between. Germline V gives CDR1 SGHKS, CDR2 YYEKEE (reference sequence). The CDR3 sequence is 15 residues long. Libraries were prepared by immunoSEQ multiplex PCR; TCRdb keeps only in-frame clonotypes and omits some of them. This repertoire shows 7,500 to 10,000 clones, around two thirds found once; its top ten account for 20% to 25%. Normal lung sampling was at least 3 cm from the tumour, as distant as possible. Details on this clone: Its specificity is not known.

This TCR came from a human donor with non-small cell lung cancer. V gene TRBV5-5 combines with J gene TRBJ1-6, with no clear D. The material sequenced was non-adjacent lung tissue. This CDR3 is CASSLDPGPNSPLHF. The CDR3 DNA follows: TGTGCCAGCAGCTTGGATCCTGGGCCTAATTCACCCCTCCACTTT.